The following is a T cell receptor beta chain sequence with its context. As originally analysed: Reference gene primer amplification yielded estimated nucleated cell counts. TCRdb's copy holds only in-frame clones and misses some; the assay was immunoSEQ multiplex PCR. The DNA was the basis for D and trimming; V, J and clone size are from that table. The table shows 200,000 to 250,000 clones, with approximately 81% occurring only once. The data derive from a study of blood T cell repertoires in COVID-19. Study-wide background: COVID-19 samples, acute and convalescent, were from the United States, Italy and Spain. From T cells, B-cell-depleted T cells, or PBMCs came the material, which was cDNA or gDNA.

The receptor was isolated from a man aged 40-55 years with acute or convalescent COVID-19. Sample: peripheral blood.

The CDR3 DNA sequence: TGTGCCAGCAGAAAGACAGGGGGCGAGCACTATGGCTACACCTTC. Protein: CASRKTGGEHYGYTF. The rearrangement links TRBV6-5 to TRBJ1-2, with 10 nucleotides matching TRBD1. This CDR3 contains 15 residues. Unmatched junction bases numbered 7, after V lost 6 bases and J lost 3 bases. Looked up from germline, CDR1 is MNHEY and CDR2 is SVGAGI.